This T cell receptor beta chain was profiled in a study of spatial heterogeneity in lung cancer. Study background: Alpha-chain detections were consistently fewer than beta-chain detections among the sequences.

This clonotype rates as medium-sized. The time point was: sample taken at primary tumor resection. Samples were donated by 72 untreated early-stage non-small cell lung cancer patients. Researchers sequenced whole RNA taken from tumor, nontumor lung or frozen PBMC without sorting. MiXCR was run by TCRdb on the 5' RACE reads, yielding one entry per CDR3 protein. The sample consists of about 3,300 distinct CDR3 sequences, 9.8% of them appearing once. Trimming at V came to 6 bases and at J to 1 base, leaving 4 bases not matched to a gene. Germline loops: CDR1 MDHEN, CDR2 SYDVKM. This CDR3 comprises 15 residues.

The sequence came from a male donor with early-stage non-small cell lung cancer. Sequenced here: normal lung tissue next to the tumor, sampled at surgery. The chain employs TRBV28 and TRBJ1-3; 9 bases fit TRBD1. The chain's CDR3 is CASSSGTGSGNTIYF. The CDR3 DNA follows: TGTGCCAGCAGCTCCGGGACAGGGTCTGGAAACACCATATATTTT.